A selection of T cell receptor beta chains follows, all from one sample in a study of blood T cell repertoires in COVID-19. Measured with immunoSEQ multiplex PCR; TCRdb has only the in-frame clones, and not every one. This table has approximately 74,000 clones, around four fifths appearing once. The sample taken for sequencing was peripheral blood. Receptors were obtained from a man of 80 years or more with active or convalescent COVID-19. Each CDR3 is given with its conserved first and last residue. Each record gives: J gene, D gene, clone size, V gene, CDR3 DNA, CDR3 protein. A D gene is named only where the DNA matches it firmly. Size tells how often a clone was seen (once, few, many) or the class of an expanded clone, and some rows leave it out.

TRBJ1-1	.	.	TRBV12-5	TGTGCTAGTGGGGCGGGAGAAGCTTTCTTT	CASGAGEAFF
TRBJ2-7	TRBD2	.	TRBV7-2	TGTGCCAGCAGCTTAGGACCAGCGGGACCCTACGAGCAGTACTTC	CASSLGPAGPYEQYF
TRBJ1-2	.	.	TRBV11-2	TGTGCCAGCAGCTTAGAGCCGGGGTTGGGCTATGGCTACACCTTC	CASSLEPGLGYGYTF
TRBJ1-1	.	.	TRBV6-5	TGTGCCAGCAGTTACAGGGGGTCGAACACTGAAGCTTTCTTT	CASSYRGSNTEAFF
TRBJ1-5	.	.	TRBV28	TGTGCCAGCAACTATCAGCCCCAGCATTTT	CASNYQPQHF
TRBJ1-2	TRBD1	.	TRBV3-1/TRBV3-2	TGTGCCAGCAGTCACAGGGGGCTTCCCTATGGCTACACCTTC	CASSHRGLPYGYTF
TRBJ2-5	TRBD1	.	TRBV30	TGTGCCTGGAGTGTCTTGAGGACAGGGCTGCGAGAGACCCAGTACTTC	CAWSVLRTGLRETQYF
TRBJ2-1	.	.	TRBV20-1	TGCAGTGCTAGATCAGGGGTTGAGCAGTTCTTC	CSARSGVEQFF
TRBJ1-5	.	.	TRBV6-5	TGTGCCAGCAGTCTCGACGGGATTGGCAATCAGCCCCAGCATTTT	CASSLDGIGNQPQHF
TRBJ2-7	TRBD2	.	TRBV7-9	TGTGCCAGCAGCCCCGGTTTGGGCGGGAGAGTAGGCGAGCAGTACTTC	CASSPGLGGRVGEQYF
TRBJ2-3	.	.	TRBV4-1	TGCGCCAGCAGCCAGAGACTTCCTCCGGTCACTCTCACAGATACGCAGTATTTT	CASSQRLPPVTLTDTQYF
TRBJ1-3	.	once	TRBV5-1	TGCGCCAGCAGCTTGGACAGGCCGAGCTCTGGAAACACCATATATTTT	CASSLDRPSSGNTIYF
TRBJ2-7	TRBD2	.	TRBV11-2	TGTGCCAGCAGCTCCGGAACCCTAGCGGGAGTTCACGAGCAGTACTTC	CASSSGTLAGVHEQYF
TRBJ2-2	TRBD1	.	TRBV2	TGTGCCAGCAGTGAAGCGGGACAGATTAACACCGGGGAGCTGTTTTTT	CASSEAGQINTGELFF
TRBJ2-1	.	.	TRBV27	TGTGCCAGCAGTCAGCGACAGGTTAACTTCAATGAGCAGTTCTTC	CASSQRQVNFNEQFF
TRBJ1-1	.	.	TRBV2	TGTGCCAGCAGTGAAGAGGGGGATTGGACTGAAGCTTTCTTT	CASSEEGDWTEAFF
TRBJ2-2	TRBD1	.	TRBV6-4	TGTGCCAACCTTGCCCCACAGGGGGAAGGCACCGGGGAGCTGTTTTTT	CANLAPQGEGTGELFF
TRBJ1-1	TRBD1	.	TRBV7-2	TGTGCCAGCAGCTCACGGACAGGGACTGAAGCTTTCTTT	CASSSRTGTEAFF
TRBJ1-1	.	.	TRBV5-4	TGTGCCAGCAGCTTGGGGGGGACACGCGGCGTGAACACTGAAGCTTTCTTT	CASSLGGTRGVNTEAFF
TRBJ2-1	TRBD1	.	TRBV7-9	TGTGCCAGCAGCTACTACAGGGGCCCTTCCTACAATGAGCAGTTCTTC	CASSYYRGPSYNEQFF
TRBJ1-6	.	.	TRBV7-8	TGTGCCAGCAGCTCAGGGAGGGGGGGACTAAATTCACCCCTCCACTTT	CASSSGRGGLNSPLHF